One and the same sample provided the 5 T cell receptor beta chains below, sequenced in a study of control samples from healthy donors and cancer patients. Profiled with immunoSEQ multiplex PCR; TCRdb holds only in-frame clones, not every one. The sample has roughly 60,000 clones; 90% to 95% are singletons. Sequenced: blood. The receptors were gathered from a man aged 25 to 40 in good health.

The rearrangement joins TRBV7-9 to TRBJ1-4; no clear D gene. The germline V gene encodes CDR1 SEHNR and CDR2 FQNEAQ (reference sequence). The CDR3 contains 13 residues. Trimming shortened V by 1 base and J by 7 bases, and 7 bases separated the two germline ends. CDR3 nucleotides: TGTGCCAGCAGCTTAGACCGTCTTGAAAAACTGTTTTTT. Its translation: CASSLDRLEKLFF. Filled out from reference TRBV7-9 and TRBJ1-4, the complete variable domain reads DTGVSQNPRHKITKRGQNVTFRCDPISEHNRLYWYRQTLGQGPEFLTYFQNEAQLEKSRLLSDRFSAERPKGSFSTLEIQRTEQGDSAMYLCASSLDRLEKLFFGSGTQLSVL.

The V call is TRBV29-1, the J call TRBJ2-7; D possibly corresponds to TRBD1 (6 bases). Germline lookup yields CDR1 SQVTM and CDR2 ANQGSEA. V lost 6 bases and J 5 bases, leaving 17 bases between the germline ends. The CDR3 totals 13 residues. CDR3 nucleotide sequence: TGCAGCGTCGGCCAAAAACAGGGCCACGAGCAGTACTTC. Its protein product is CSVGQKQGHEQYF.

V gene TRBV5-8 combines with J gene TRBJ2-5; 13 positions match TRBD2. The CDR3 consists of 16 residues. Unmatched junction bases numbered 4, after V lost 4 bases and J lost 1 base. Germline values: CDR1 SGHTS, CDR2 YDEGEE. CDR3 DNA sequence: TGTGCCAGCAGCCCTGGACTAGCGGGGGTCCAAGAGACCCAGTACTTC. It codes for CASSPGLAGVQETQYF.

The V and J genes are TRBV5-4 and TRBJ2-1; 9 nucleotides match TRBD2. The trim removed 0 bases at V and 7 bases at J, leaving 8 bases unmatched. Germline V gene sequence: CDR1 SGHNT, CDR2 YYREEE (reference sequence). This CDR3 contains 16 residues. The CDR3 sequence is CASSLVGGGERNEQFF. CDR3 nucleotides: TGTGCCAGCAGCTTGGTGGGCGGGGGGGAGAGGAATGAGCAGTTCTTC.

This clone was picked up one time. This chain uses TRBV3-1 (or the pseudogene TRBV3-2) with TRBJ2-1, with D hard to call. Deletions cut 1 base from V and 0 bases from J, with 7 bases between. The CDR3 runs 15 residues. CDR1 LGHDT and CDR2 YNNKEL come from the germline V gene (reference sequence). The CDR3, as DNA: TGTGCCAGCAGCCAAGGACCAAGCTCCTACAATGAGCAGTTCTTC. Translating gives CASSQGPSSYNEQFF.